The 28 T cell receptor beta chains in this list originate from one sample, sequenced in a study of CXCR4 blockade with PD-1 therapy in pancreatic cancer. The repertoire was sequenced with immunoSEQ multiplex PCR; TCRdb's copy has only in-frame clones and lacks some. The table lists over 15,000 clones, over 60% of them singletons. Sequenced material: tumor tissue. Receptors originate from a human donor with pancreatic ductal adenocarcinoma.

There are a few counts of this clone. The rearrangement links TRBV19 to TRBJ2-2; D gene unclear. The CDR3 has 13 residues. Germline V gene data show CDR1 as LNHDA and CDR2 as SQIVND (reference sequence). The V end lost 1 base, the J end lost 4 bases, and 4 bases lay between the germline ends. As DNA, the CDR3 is TGTGCCAGTAGTATAGCCACCACCGGGGAGCTGTTTTTT. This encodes CASSIATTGELFF.

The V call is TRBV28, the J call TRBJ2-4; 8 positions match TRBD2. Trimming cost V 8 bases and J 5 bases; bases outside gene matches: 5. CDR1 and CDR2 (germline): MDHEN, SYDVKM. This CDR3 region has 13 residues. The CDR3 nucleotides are TGTGCCAGCCGCCGGGGGGGTGAAAACATTCAGTACTTC. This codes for CASRRGGENIQYF.

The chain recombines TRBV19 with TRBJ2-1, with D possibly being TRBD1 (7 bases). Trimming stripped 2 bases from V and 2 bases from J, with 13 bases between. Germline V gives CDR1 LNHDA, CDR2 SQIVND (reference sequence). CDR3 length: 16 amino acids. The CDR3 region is CASSIWGRGAYNEQFF. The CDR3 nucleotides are TGTGCCAGTAGTATATGGGGCAGGGGGGCCTACAATGAGCAGTTCTTC.

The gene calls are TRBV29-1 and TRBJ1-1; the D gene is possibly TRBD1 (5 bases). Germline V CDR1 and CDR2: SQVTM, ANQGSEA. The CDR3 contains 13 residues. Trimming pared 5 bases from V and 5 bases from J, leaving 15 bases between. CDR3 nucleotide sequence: TGCAGCGTTAATGAGGTTCCAGGGACTGAAGCTTTCTTT. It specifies CSVNEVPGTEAFF.

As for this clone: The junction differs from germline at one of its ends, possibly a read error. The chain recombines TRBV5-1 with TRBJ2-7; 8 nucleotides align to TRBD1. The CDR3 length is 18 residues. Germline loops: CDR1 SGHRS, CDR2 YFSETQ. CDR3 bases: TGCGCCAGCAGCTTGCGCCACTTAAGAGACAGGGGCTCCAACGAGCAGTACTTC. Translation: CASSLRHLRDRGSNEQYF.

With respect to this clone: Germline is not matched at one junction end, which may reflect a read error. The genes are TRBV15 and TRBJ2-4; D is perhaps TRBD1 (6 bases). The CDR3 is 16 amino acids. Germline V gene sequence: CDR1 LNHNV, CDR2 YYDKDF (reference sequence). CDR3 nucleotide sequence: TGTGCCACCAGGAGAGGTCCCAGGGGAGCCAAAAACATTCAGTACTTC. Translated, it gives CATRRGPRGAKNIQYF.

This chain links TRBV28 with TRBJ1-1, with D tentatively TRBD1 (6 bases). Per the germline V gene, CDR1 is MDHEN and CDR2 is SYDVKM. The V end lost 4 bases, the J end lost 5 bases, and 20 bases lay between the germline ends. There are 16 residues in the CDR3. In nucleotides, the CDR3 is TGTGCCAGCAGTTCACTCGGGAACCCAGGGGAGACTGAAGCTTTCTTT. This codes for CASSSLGNPGETEAFF.

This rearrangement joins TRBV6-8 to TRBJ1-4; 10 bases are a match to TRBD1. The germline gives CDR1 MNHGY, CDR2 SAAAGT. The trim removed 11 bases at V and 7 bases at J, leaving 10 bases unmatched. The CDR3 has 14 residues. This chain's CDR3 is CAVRQGANGEKLFF. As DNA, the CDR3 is TGTGCCGTTAGACAGGGGGCTAATGGTGAAAAACTGTTTTTT.

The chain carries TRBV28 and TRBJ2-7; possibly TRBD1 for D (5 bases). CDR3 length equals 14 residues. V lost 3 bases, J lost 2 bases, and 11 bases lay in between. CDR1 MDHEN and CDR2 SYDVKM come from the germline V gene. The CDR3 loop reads CASSFLDSPYEQYF. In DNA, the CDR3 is TGTGCCAGCAGTTTCCTCGACAGTCCCTACGAGCAGTACTTC. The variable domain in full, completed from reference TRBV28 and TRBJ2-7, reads DVKVTQSSRYLVKRTGEKVFLECVQDMDHENMFWYRQDPGLGLRLIYFSYDVKMKEKGDIPEGYSVSREKKERFSLILESASTNQTSMYLCASSFLDSPYEQYFGPGTRLTVT.

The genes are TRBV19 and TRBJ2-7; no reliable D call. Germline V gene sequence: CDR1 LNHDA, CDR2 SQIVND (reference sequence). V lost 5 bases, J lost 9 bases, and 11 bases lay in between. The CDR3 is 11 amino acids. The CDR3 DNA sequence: TGTGCCAGTAGTGCGGACGTACGGCAGTACTTC. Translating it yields CASSADVRQYF.

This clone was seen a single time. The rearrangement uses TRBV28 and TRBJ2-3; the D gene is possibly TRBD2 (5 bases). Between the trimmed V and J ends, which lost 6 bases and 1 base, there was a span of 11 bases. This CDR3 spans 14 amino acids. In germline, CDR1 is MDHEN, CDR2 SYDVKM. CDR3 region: CASSRLGGTDTQYF. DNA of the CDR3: TGTGCCAGCAGCAGGCTCGGGGGCACAGATACGCAGTATTTT.

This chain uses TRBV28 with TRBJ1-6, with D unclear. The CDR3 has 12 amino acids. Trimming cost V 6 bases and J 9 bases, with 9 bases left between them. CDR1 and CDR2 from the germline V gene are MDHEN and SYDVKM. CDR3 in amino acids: CASREGISPLHF. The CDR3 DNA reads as TGTGCCAGCAGGGAAGGTATTTCACCCCTCCACTTT.

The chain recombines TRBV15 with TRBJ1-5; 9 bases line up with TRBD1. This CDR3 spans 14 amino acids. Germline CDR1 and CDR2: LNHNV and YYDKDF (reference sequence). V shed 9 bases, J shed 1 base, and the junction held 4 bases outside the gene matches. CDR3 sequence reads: CATTDRGSNQPQHF. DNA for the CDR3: TGTGCCACTACGGACAGGGGAAGCAATCAGCCCCAGCATTTT.

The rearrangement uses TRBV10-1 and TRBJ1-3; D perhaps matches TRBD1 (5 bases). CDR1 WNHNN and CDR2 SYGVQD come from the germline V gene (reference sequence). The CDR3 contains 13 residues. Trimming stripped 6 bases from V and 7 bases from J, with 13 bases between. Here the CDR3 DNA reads TGCGCCAGCAGGATCGGACAATGTAACACCATATATTTT. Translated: CASRIGQCNTIYF.

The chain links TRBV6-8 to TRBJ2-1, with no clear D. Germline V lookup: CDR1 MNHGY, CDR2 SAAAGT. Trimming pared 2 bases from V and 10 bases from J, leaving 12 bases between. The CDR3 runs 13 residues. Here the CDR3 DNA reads TGTGCCAGCAGTTACCCTCCCGGGCGGGAGCAGTTCTTC. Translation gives CASSYPPGREQFF.

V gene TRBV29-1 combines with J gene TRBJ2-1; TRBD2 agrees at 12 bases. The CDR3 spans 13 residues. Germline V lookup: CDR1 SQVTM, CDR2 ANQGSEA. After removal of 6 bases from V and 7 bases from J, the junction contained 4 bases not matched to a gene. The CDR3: CSVGTSGFNEQFF. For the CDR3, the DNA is TGCAGCGTCGGGACTAGCGGGTTTAATGAGCAGTTCTTC.

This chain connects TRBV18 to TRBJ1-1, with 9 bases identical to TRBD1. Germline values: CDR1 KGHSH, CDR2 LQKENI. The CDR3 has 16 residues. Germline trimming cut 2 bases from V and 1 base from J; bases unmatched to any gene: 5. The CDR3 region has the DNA TGTGCCAGCTCACCAACTACAGGGGGCAAGAACACTGAAGCTTTCTTT. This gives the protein CASSPTTGGKNTEAFF.

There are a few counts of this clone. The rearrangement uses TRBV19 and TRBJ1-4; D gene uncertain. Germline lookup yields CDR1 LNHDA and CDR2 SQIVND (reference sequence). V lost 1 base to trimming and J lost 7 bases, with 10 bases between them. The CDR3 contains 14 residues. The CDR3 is CASSIGGSVEKLFF. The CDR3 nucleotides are TGTGCCAGTAGTATAGGTGGGTCGGTTGAAAAACTGTTTTTT.

The CDR3 loop reads CASSMGSGETETQYF. CDR3 in DNA: TGTGCCAGTAGTATGGGTTCGGGAGAGACGGAGACCCAGTACTTC. J is TRBJ2-5 and V is TRBV19, with D tentatively TRBD2 (6 bases). Trimming removed 3 bases from V and 5 bases from J, with 16 bases in between. The CDR3 has 15 residues. From germline, CDR1 is LNHDA and CDR2 SQIVND (reference sequence).

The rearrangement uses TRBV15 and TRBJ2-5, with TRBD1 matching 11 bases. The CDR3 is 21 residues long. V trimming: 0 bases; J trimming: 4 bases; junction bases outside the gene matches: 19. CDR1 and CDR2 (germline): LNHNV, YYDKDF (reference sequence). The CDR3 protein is CATSREGTGGLSGLNGETQYF. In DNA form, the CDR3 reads TGTGCCACCAGCAGAGAGGGGACAGGGGGTTTGAGCGGGCTAAACGGAGAGACCCAGTACTTC.

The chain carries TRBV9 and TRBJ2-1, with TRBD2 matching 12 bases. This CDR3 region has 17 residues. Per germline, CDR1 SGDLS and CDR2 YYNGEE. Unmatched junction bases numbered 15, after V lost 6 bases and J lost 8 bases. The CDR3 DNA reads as TGTGCCAGCACCGAGAGACGTGGACTAGCGGGAAGCGATGAGCAGTTCTTC. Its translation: CASTERRGLAGSDEQFF.

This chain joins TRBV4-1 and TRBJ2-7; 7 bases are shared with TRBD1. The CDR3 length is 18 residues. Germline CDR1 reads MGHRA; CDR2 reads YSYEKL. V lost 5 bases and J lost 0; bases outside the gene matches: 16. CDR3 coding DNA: TGCGCCAGCAGCTTCGATGCGAACCGGGACAGCCTCTCCTACGAGCAGTACTTC. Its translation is CASSFDANRDSLSYEQYF.

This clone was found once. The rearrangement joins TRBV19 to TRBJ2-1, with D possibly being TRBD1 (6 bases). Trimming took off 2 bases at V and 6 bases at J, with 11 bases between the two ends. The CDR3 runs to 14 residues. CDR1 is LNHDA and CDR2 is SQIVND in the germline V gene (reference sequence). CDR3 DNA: TGTGCCAGTAGTATAACAGGGAGAGGCAATGAGCAGTTCTTC. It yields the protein CASSITGRGNEQFF.

The CDR3 DNA is TGTGCCAGCTCACCACCGGGGTTCATGAACACTGAAGCTTTCTTT. Its translation: CASSPPGFMNTEAFF. This chain connects TRBV18 to TRBJ1-1; D gene unclear. This CDR3 contains 15 residues. CDR1 KGHSH and CDR2 LQKENI come from the germline V gene. Trimming left V 0 bases short and J 0 bases short, with 8 bases between.

CDR3 sequence reads: CASSITGSSTDTQYF. CDR3 sequence (DNA): TGTGCCAGTAGTATAACAGGGTCCAGCACAGATACGCAGTATTTT. V usage is TRBV19 and J usage is TRBJ2-3, with TRBD1 as a possible D gene (6 bases). In germline, CDR1 is LNHDA, CDR2 SQIVND (reference sequence). V lost 2 bases, J lost 0 bases, and 9 bases lay in between. This CDR3 spans 15 amino acids.

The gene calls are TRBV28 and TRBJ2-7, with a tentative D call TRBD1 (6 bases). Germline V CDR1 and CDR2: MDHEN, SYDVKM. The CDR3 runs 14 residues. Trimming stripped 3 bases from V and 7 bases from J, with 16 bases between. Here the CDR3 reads CASSFQGGRREQYF. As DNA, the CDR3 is TGTGCCAGCAGTTTTCAAGGGGGAAGAAGAGAGCAGTACTTC.

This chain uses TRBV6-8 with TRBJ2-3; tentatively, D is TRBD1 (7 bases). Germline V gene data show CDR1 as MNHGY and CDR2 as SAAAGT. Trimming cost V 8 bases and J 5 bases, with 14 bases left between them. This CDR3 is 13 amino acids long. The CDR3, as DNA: TGTGCCAGCCAGGGGGGAGGTCGAGATACGCAGTATTTT. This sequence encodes CASQGGGRDTQYF.

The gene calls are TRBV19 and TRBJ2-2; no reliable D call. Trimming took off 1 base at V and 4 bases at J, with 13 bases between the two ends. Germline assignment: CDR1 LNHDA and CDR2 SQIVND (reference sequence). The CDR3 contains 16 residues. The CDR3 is CASSIGAQLFTGELFF. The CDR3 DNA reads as TGTGCCAGTAGTATAGGAGCGCAGCTTTTCACCGGGGAGCTGTTTTTT.